This entry lists 26 T cell receptor beta chains sequenced from one sample in a study of T cells after yellow fever vaccination. TCRdb itself ran the 5' RACE reads through MiXCR, one entry per CDR3 protein. The sample holds some 500,000 distinct CDR3 sequences, roughly 14% seen once. The source was PBMCs, collected on the day of the yellow fever booster vaccination. The receptor set was obtained from a young man who received the YFV17D yellow fever vaccine.

CDR3 sequence: CASSVPGLADNEQFF. In nucleotides, the CDR3 is TGTGCCAGCAGCGTTCCAGGACTAGCGGACAATGAGCAGTTCTTC. The chain joins TRBV9 to TRBJ2-1; 10 bases are a match to TRBD2. Germline V gene data show CDR1 as SGDLS and CDR2 as YYNGEE. This CDR3 is 15 amino acids long. V was pared by 2 bases and J by 5 bases, with 4 bases of the junction left unmatched.

This clonotype was counted a few times. J is TRBJ2-3 and V is TRBV27, with D perhaps matching TRBD1 (8 bases). V gave up 8 bases and J gave up 2 bases, with 20 bases separating them. The CDR3 totals 16 residues. Per the germline V gene, CDR1 is MNHEY and CDR2 is SMNVEV (reference sequence). The CDR3: CASGGTGGRYTDTQYF. DNA of the CDR3: TGTGCCAGCGGAGGGACAGGCGGGAGATACACAGATACGCAGTATTTT.

This clonotype was observed a handful of times. V usage is TRBV28 and J usage is TRBJ2-1; 10 bases are shared with TRBD2. The CDR3 loop spans 17 amino acids. Germline CDR1 is MDHEN and CDR2 is SYDVKM. The ends lost 3 bases at V and 1 base at J; junction bases unmatched: 6. The CDR3: CASSFSGLAVSYNEQFF. CDR3 DNA sequence: TGTGCCAGCAGTTTCTCAGGACTAGCGGTATCCTACAATGAGCAGTTCTTC.

The V call is TRBV4-2, the J call TRBJ2-1, with TRBD1 as a possible D gene (6 bases). V was trimmed by 6 bases and J by 6 bases, leaving 15 bases between them. The CDR3 contains 14 residues. Germline V gene lookup returns CDR1 LGHNA and CDR2 YNFKEQ. CDR3 sequence reads: CASSTGTRINEQFF. CDR3 sequence (DNA): TGTGCCAGCAGTACAGGGACCCGGATCAATGAGCAGTTCTTC.

A few counts support this clonotype. This chain connects TRBV12-3 or TRBV12-4 to TRBJ2-1; D is undetermined. Trimming removed 6 bases at V and 8 bases at J, with 8 bases between. CDR3 length equals 11 residues. CDR3 in DNA: TGTGCCAGCAGCCCTGGGTATGAGCAGTTCTTC. It translates to CASSPGYEQFF.

J is TRBJ2-3 and V is TRBV30; 7 bases map to TRBD2. Germline trimming cut 4 bases from V and 0 bases from J; bases unmatched to any gene: 4. The CDR3 is 14 amino acids. CDR1 is GTSNPN, CDR2 SVGIG, per germline (reference sequence). The CDR3 coding sequence is TGTGCCTGGACTAGCGGAGCTAGCACAGATACGCAGTATTTT. Translating it yields CAWTSGASTDTQYF.

Only a few counts were recorded for this clonotype. A read error is possible here, since a much larger clone lies one base away. The rearrangement joins TRBV12-3 or TRBV12-4 to TRBJ2-3, with no clear D. CDR3 length equals 13 residues. V was pared by 4 bases and J by 0 bases, with 5 bases between. CDR3 DNA: TGTGCCAGCAGTTCGAGTAGCACAGATACGCAGTATTTT. This translates into CASSSSSTDTQYF.

This clonotype was counted only a few times. This sequence joins TRBV4-2 and TRBJ1-2; a weak D match, TRBD1 (6 bases). Germline V lookup: CDR1 LGHNA, CDR2 YNFKEQ. The CDR3 spans 15 residues. Between the trimmed V and J ends, which lost 3 bases and 3 bases, there was a span of 14 bases. This chain's CDR3 is CASSHLRGGDYGYTF. The CDR3 region has the DNA TGTGCCAGCAGCCACCTCCGGGGGGGCGACTATGGCTACACCTTC.

The chain links TRBV24-1 to TRBJ2-1, with a weak D call TRBD2 (6 bases). There are 18 residues in the CDR3. From germline, CDR1 is KGHDR and CDR2 SFDVKD. V lost 3 bases and J lost 0, with 17 bases in between. The DNA for the CDR3 is TGTGCCACCAGTGATGACCAGCGGGTCCAGAGCTCCTACAATGAGCAGTTCTTC. Its translation is CATSDDQRVQSSYNEQFF.

This clonotype has a handful of counts. The chain joins TRBV10-3 to TRBJ2-2, with D hard to call. Germline values: CDR1 ENHRY, CDR2 SYGVKD. V lost 7 bases to trimming and J lost 4 bases, with 10 bases between them. The CDR3 consists of 13 residues. The CDR3 loop is CAITTALTGELFF. In DNA form, the CDR3 reads TGTGCCATCACCACGGCTCTCACCGGGGAGCTGTTTTTT.

This rearrangement joins TRBV25-1 to TRBJ2-3, with a weak D call TRBD2 (6 bases). Looked up from germline, CDR1 is MGHDK and CDR2 is SYGVNS. This CDR3 region has 19 residues. Between the trimmed V and J ends, which lost 5 bases and 1 base, there was a span of 25 bases. The CDR3 protein is CASSRIVGVRLARTDTQYF. The CDR3 DNA reads TGTGCCAGCAGTCGAATTGTAGGGGTTCGGCTAGCGCGCACAGATACGCAGTATTTT.

V usage is TRBV6-1 and J usage is TRBJ2-1; 11 nucleotides line up with TRBD2. The V gene end was trimmed by 6 bases and the J gene end by 4 bases; junction bases not matched to a gene: 5. Germline V gene data show CDR1 as MNHNS and CDR2 as SASEGT. The CDR3 totals 15 residues. CDR3 loop: CASRVGLAGYNEQFF. CDR3 sequence (DNA): TGTGCCAGCAGGGTAGGACTAGCGGGTTACAATGAGCAGTTCTTC.

J is TRBJ2-1 and V is TRBV4-3, with D perhaps matching TRBD2 (5 bases). CDR1 and CDR2 (germline): LGHNA, YSLEER. The CDR3 is made up of 14 amino acids. V was trimmed by 1 base and J by 7 bases, leaving 11 bases between them. The CDR3 region is CASSQGPGRNEQFF. For the CDR3, the DNA is TGCGCCAGCAGCCAAGGACCGGGGAGAAATGAGCAGTTCTTC.

Worth noting for this clonotype: This may come from a read error, since a much larger clone is one base off. The CDR3 is CCARSRDSYGYTF. The CDR3 coding sequence is TGCTGTGCTAGATCCAGGGATAGCTATGGCTACACCTTC. V and J are TRBV20-1 and TRBJ1-2; possible D gene TRBD1, 5 bases. Germline V gene lookup returns CDR1 DFQATT and CDR2 SNEGSKA (reference sequence). The CDR3 runs to 13 residues.

The chain combines TRBV20-1 with TRBJ2-7; D might be TRBD1 (6 bases). V was pared by 3 bases and J by 0 bases, with 9 bases between. Germline loops: CDR1 DFQATT, CDR2 SNEGSKA (reference sequence). This CDR3 has 13 amino acids. This CDR3 is CSARGAASYEQYF. CDR3 DNA: TGCAGTGCTAGGGGGGCAGCCTCCTACGAGCAGTACTTC.

This sequence joins TRBV10-2 and TRBJ1-5, with D possibly TRBD1 on 6 matching bases. The ends were cut back, 1 base at V and 6 bases at J, with 16 bases in the middle. The CDR3 is 16 residues long. Germline values: CDR1 WSHSY, CDR2 SAAADI. The DNA of the CDR3 is TGCGCCAGCAGTGAGTGGAACAGGGCCCCGGGTCAGCCCCAGCATTTT. Translation: CASSEWNRAPGQPQHF.

The chain recombines TRBV7-9 with TRBJ1-1; a weak D match, TRBD1 (6 bases). In germline, CDR1 is SEHNR, CDR2 FQNEAQ (reference sequence). With 1 base removed from V and 5 bases from J, the gap between germline ends came to 11 bases. The length of the CDR3 is 14 residues. The CDR3 region is CASSLDNRATEAFF. CDR3 bases: TGTGCCAGCAGCTTAGATAACAGGGCTACTGAAGCTTTCTTT.

This clonotype was observed many times. This chain links TRBV7-3 with TRBJ2-2; D perhaps matches TRBD2 (5 bases). The CDR3 is made up of 16 amino acids. The ends were cut back, 1 base at V and 1 base at J, with 10 bases in the middle. Germline V lookup: CDR1 SGHTA, CDR2 FQGTGA. CDR3 DNA: TGTGCCAGCAGCTTAAATATTGGACTGAACACCGGGGAGCTGTTTTTT. Translated, it gives CASSLNIGLNTGELFF.

The sample holds many counts of this clonotype. Here the CDR3 reads CASSLGLGDRSKNIQYF. For the CDR3, the DNA is TGTGCCAGCAGCTTGGGACTGGGTGATAGGTCCAAAAACATTCAGTACTTC. V is TRBV5-6 and J is TRBJ2-4; no definite D call. This CDR3 spans 17 amino acids. V dropped 0 bases and J dropped 2 bases, with 15 bases sitting between them. Germline V gives CDR1 SGHDT, CDR2 YYEEEE. Supplemented by reference TRBV5-6 and TRBJ2-4, the full variable domain reads DAGVTQSPTHLIKTRGQQVTLRCSPKSGHDTVSWYQQALGQGPQFIFQYYEEEERQRGNFPDRFSGHQFPNYSSELNVNALLLGDSALYLCASSLGLGDRSKNIQYFGAGTRLSVL.

This clonotype was detected a few times. The V and J genes are TRBV30 and TRBJ1-6; D possibly corresponds to TRBD1 (5 bases). CDR3 length equals 18 residues. Trimming cost V 2 bases and J 0 bases, with 17 bases left between them. Germline V gene sequence: CDR1 GTSNPN, CDR2 SVGIG (reference sequence). In nucleotides, the CDR3 is TGTGCCTGGAGTCCCCGACTGTGGGGGAGCTCCTATAATTCACCCCTCCACTTT. This sequence encodes CAWSPRLWGSSYNSPLHF.

The V call is TRBV5-1, the J call TRBJ2-3, with 13 bases lining up with TRBD2. The germline V gene has CDR1 SGHRS and CDR2 YFSETQ. Trimming cost V 0 bases and J 4 bases; bases outside gene matches: 2. The CDR3 covers 16 residues. The CDR3 DNA is TGCGCCAGCAGCTTGGGGACTAGCGGGAGTGCAGATACGCAGTATTTT. This sequence encodes CASSLGTSGSADTQYF.

In this sample, this clonotype turned up a few times. The genes are TRBV20-1 and TRBJ2-2; D is unresolved. Per the germline V gene, CDR1 is DFQATT and CDR2 is SNEGSKA (reference sequence). Trimming left V 7 bases short and J 0 bases short, with 9 bases between. This CDR3 region has 13 residues. The CDR3 here is CSVTEANTGELFF. CDR3 coding DNA: TGCAGTGTGACGGAAGCGAACACCGGGGAGCTGTTTTTT.

This clonotype has just a few counts. The rearrangement links TRBV5-1 to TRBJ1-2, with unresolved D. Germline values: CDR1 SGHRS, CDR2 YFSETQ. Trimming took 4 bases from V and 8 from J, leaving 15 bases between them. This CDR3 spans 13 amino acids. The CDR3 sequence is CASSMTSANGYTF. The DNA for the CDR3 is TGCGCCAGCAGCATGACTTCTGCTAACGGCTACACCTTC.

V gene TRBV9 combines with J gene TRBJ2-1, with D uncertain. Trimming took 0 bases from V and 6 from J, leaving 10 bases between them. The CDR3 consists of 14 residues. The V gene's germline CDR1 is SGDLS and CDR2 YYNGEE. This CDR3 reads CASSVGKGGNEQFF. The DNA for the CDR3 is TGTGCCAGCAGCGTAGGGAAGGGCGGCAATGAGCAGTTCTTC.

This chain uses TRBV10-3 with TRBJ1-6; tentatively, D is TRBD1 (5 bases). V lost 4 bases to trimming and J lost 9 bases, with 7 bases between them. Germline V gene sequence: CDR1 ENHRY, CDR2 SYGVKD. The CDR3 contains 12 residues. CDR3 sequence reads: CAISAGGSPLHF. CDR3 DNA: TGTGCCATCAGTGCCGGGGGTTCACCCCTCCACTTT.

CDR3 in DNA: TGTGCCAGCTCGCCGGGGACAGGAACCGTAAACTATGGCTACACCTTC. This translates into CASSPGTGTVNYGYTF. This chain joins TRBV18 and TRBJ1-2; 8 nucleotides line up with TRBD1. The CDR3 extends over 16 amino acids. The J segment lost 2 bases and the V segment lost 6 bases, leaving 11 bases of the junction unmatched. Germline V gene data show CDR1 as KGHSH and CDR2 as LQKENI.